Each of the 27 T cell receptor beta chains below was sequenced from the same sample in a study of blood T cell repertoires in COVID-19. Assay: immunoSEQ multiplex PCR; the TCRdb copy retains only in-frame clones and omits some. The sample records over 60,000 clones, approximately 86% being singletons. Sequenced material: peripheral blood. These receptors were obtained from a woman aged 55-70 years with acute or convalescent COVID-19.

This clone has only one observation. The genes are TRBV7-2 and TRBJ2-3, with 9 positions matching TRBD2. The ends lost 3 bases at V and 0 bases at J; junction bases unmatched: 1. The CDR3 contains 15 residues. Germline assignment: CDR1 SGHTA and CDR2 FQGNSA. CDR3 bases: TGTGCCAGCAGCTTTAGCGGGGGCAGCACAGATACGCAGTATTTT. This sequence encodes CASSFSGGSTDTQYF.

This clone was seen at least ten times. The chain uses TRBV7-8 and TRBJ1-3, with D unclear. The CDR3 runs 16 residues. The germline V and J ends were trimmed by 3 bases and 1 base, with 13 bases remaining between them. The germline gives CDR1 SGHVS, CDR2 FQNEAQ. The CDR3 region is CASSFYSGVSGNTIYF. The DNA of the CDR3 is TGTGCCAGCAGCTTCTACTCCGGGGTATCTGGAAACACCATATATTTT.

The rearrangement uses TRBV7-9 and TRBJ2-1; 8 nucleotides match TRBD1. Trimming took 2 bases from V and 0 from J; bases not matched to a gene: 9. The CDR3 is made up of 18 amino acids. Germline loops: CDR1 SEHNR, CDR2 FQNEAQ (reference sequence). CDR3 amino acids: CASSLPGGAGNSYNEQFF. CDR3 nucleotides: TGTGCCAGCAGCTTACCAGGGGGCGCCGGTAACTCCTACAATGAGCAGTTCTTC. The whole variable domain, filled in from reference TRBV7-9 and TRBJ2-1, reads DTGVSQNPRHKITKRGQNVTFRCDPISEHNRLYWYRQTLGQGPEFLTYFQNEAQLEKSRLLSDRFSAERPKGSFSTLEIQRTEQGDSAMYLCASSLPGGAGNSYNEQFFGPGTRLTVL.

This clone was detected ten times or more. The chain joins TRBV2 to TRBJ1-1; TRBD1 matches 10 bases. The V segment lost 6 bases and the J segment 0 bases; nucleotides outside the gene matches: 16. The CDR3 extends over 19 amino acids. Germline lookup yields CDR1 SNHLY and CDR2 FYNNEI. This chain's CDR3 is CASSPPVRGTGDMNTEAFF. CDR3 sequence (DNA): TGTGCCAGCAGCCCTCCCGTGAGGGGGACAGGGGACATGAACACTGAAGCTTTCTTT.

The chain links TRBV3-1 (or the pseudogene TRBV3-2) to TRBJ1-2; maybe TRBD1 (6 bases). The CDR3 loop spans 14 amino acids. V was cut by 4 bases and J by 4 bases, with 13 bases left in between. CDR1 is LGHDT and CDR2 is YNNKEL in the germline V gene (reference sequence). The CDR3 is CASSPDRPFYGYTF. CDR3 in DNA: TGTGCCAGCAGCCCAGACAGGCCATTCTATGGCTACACCTTC.

The chain carries TRBV19 and TRBJ2-7, with D possibly matching TRBD2 (7 bases). The CDR3 spans 14 residues. The V gene's germline CDR1 is LNHDA and CDR2 SQIVND (reference sequence). V lost 4 bases and J lost 2, with 12 bases in between. The DNA of the CDR3 is TGTGCCAGTAGTACGGAGGGGGGGACCTACGAGCAGTACTTC. As protein: CASSTEGGTYEQYF.

The V gene is TRBV10-3, the J gene TRBJ2-6, with 7 bases identical to TRBD2. The V gene end was trimmed by 3 bases and the J gene end by 2 bases; junction bases not matched to a gene: 7. Germline V gives CDR1 ENHRY, CDR2 SYGVKD. This CDR3 contains 17 residues. The CDR3 coding sequence is TGTGCCATCAGTGAAGCTGGGGCGGGGGCTGGGGCCAACGTCCTGACTTTC. It translates to CAISEAGAGAGANVLTF.

V gene TRBV27 combines with J gene TRBJ2-7; TRBD2 matches at 12 bases. In germline, CDR1 is MNHEY, CDR2 SMNVEV (reference sequence). Trimming at V came to 5 bases and at J to 4 bases, leaving 6 bases not matched to a gene. CDR3 length equals 15 residues. The CDR3 spells CASSLLAGGQYEQYF. Written as DNA, the CDR3 is TGTGCCAGCAGTCTACTAGCGGGGGGACAATACGAGCAGTACTTC.

The sample holds one count of this clone. The DNA of the CDR3 is TGTGCCAGCAGCTTAGCCCTCTTGGCTAGCGGCCAAGAGACCCAGTACTTC. Protein: CASSLALLASGQETQYF. V is TRBV11-2 and J is TRBJ2-5; 7 nucleotides align to TRBD2. The CDR3 sequence is 17 residues long. Germline V gene lookup returns CDR1 SGHAT and CDR2 FQNNGV. V gave up 1 base and J gave up 1 base; unmatched junction bases: 9.

Points on this clone: This sample includes further DNA sequences coding for the same CDR3. This rearrangement joins TRBV5-1 to TRBJ1-2, with TRBD1 matching 8 bases. The J segment lost 2 bases and the V segment lost 4 bases, leaving 4 bases of the junction unmatched. Per germline, CDR1 SGHRS and CDR2 YFSETQ. This CDR3 comprises 14 residues. In nucleotides, the CDR3 is TGCGCCAGCAGCCCCCGGGACAGGAACTATGGCTACACCTTC. This encodes CASSPRDRNYGYTF.

This clone is a singleton in its sample. This chain connects TRBV7-9 to TRBJ2-3; 9 nucleotides agree with TRBD2. Germline assignment: CDR1 SEHNR and CDR2 FQNEAQ (reference sequence). This CDR3 has 16 amino acids. With V trimmed by 3 bases and J by 2 bases, 6 bases remained unmatched. CDR3 sequence: CASSLAAGGPTDTQYF. In DNA form, the CDR3 reads TGTGCCAGCAGCTTGGCAGCGGGGGGACCCACAGATACGCAGTATTTT. The complete variable domain, with remaining parts taken from reference TRBV7-9 and TRBJ2-3, reads DTGVSQNPRHKITKRGQNVTFRCDPISEHNRLYWYRQTLGQGPEFLTYFQNEAQLEKSRLLSDRFSAERPKGSFSTLEIQRTEQGDSAMYLCASSLAAGGPTDTQYFGPGTRLTVL.

This chain uses TRBV28 with TRBJ2-5, with TRBD2 identical over 14 bases. Germline CDR1 and CDR2: MDHEN and SYDVKM. The V gene end was trimmed by 10 bases and the J gene end by 5 bases; junction bases not matched to a gene: 9. The CDR3 is 15 amino acids. This chain's CDR3 is CATETSGGARETQYF. The CDR3 DNA is TGTGCCACCGAGACTAGCGGGGGGGCCAGGGAGACCCAGTACTTC.

A single count supports this clone. This sequence joins TRBV6-1 and TRBJ2-5; D ambiguous. This CDR3 contains 13 residues. V shed 0 bases and J shed 5 bases, with 7 bases lying between them. Germline values: CDR1 MNHNS, CDR2 SASEGT. The CDR3 DNA reads as TGTGCCAGCAGTGAAGCGCACCGGGAGACCCAGTACTTC. Translating it yields CASSEAHRETQYF.

This clone was seen only once. The chain carries TRBV10-3 and TRBJ2-7, with TRBD1 matching 7 bases. The junction had 5 bases not matched to a gene; V was cut back by 2 bases and J by 1 base. Germline values: CDR1 ENHRY, CDR2 SYGVKD. The CDR3 is made up of 15 amino acids. The CDR3 coding sequence is TGTGCCATCAGTGAGGGGCGACAGGGTTCCTACGAGCAGTACTTC. This encodes CAISEGRQGSYEQYF.

In its sample, this clone was seen a few times. The gene calls are TRBV11-2 and TRBJ2-7; TRBD2 aligns across 9 bases. Germline CDR1 is SGHAT and CDR2 is FQNNGV. Losses at the gene ends were 6 bases for V and 6 bases for J; bases not matched to a gene: 9. The CDR3 has 14 residues. The CDR3 nucleotides read TGTGCCAGCAGAATCAGCGGGGGGTGGGCCGAGCAGTACTTC. Its translation is CASRISGGWAEQYF. Together with reference TRBV11-2 and TRBJ2-7, the CDR3 gives the full variable domain: EAGVAQSPRYKIIEKRQSVAFWCNPISGHATLYWYQQILGQGPKLLIQFQNNGVVDDSQLPKDRFSAERLKGVDSTLKIQPAKLEDSAVYLCASRISGGWAEQYFGPGTRLTVT.

The chain links TRBV3-1 (or the pseudogene TRBV3-2) to TRBJ1-2, with a tentative D call TRBD1 (6 bases). The CDR3 runs 13 residues. The V end was cut by 0 bases, the J end by 6 bases, with 8 bases between. Germline V CDR1 and CDR2: LGHDT, YNNKEL (reference sequence). The CDR3 protein is CASSQDTGNGYTF. For the CDR3, the DNA is TGTGCCAGCAGCCAAGACACAGGGAATGGCTACACCTTC.

This chain joins TRBV6-5 and TRBJ2-1, with a possible D match to TRBD2 (6 bases). The germline V gene has CDR1 MNHEY and CDR2 SVGAGI. V lost 6 bases and J 4 bases, leaving 13 bases between the germline ends. This CDR3 spans 14 amino acids. In DNA form, the CDR3 reads TGTGCCAGCAGCCAACGGGACTTTTACAATGAGCAGTTCTTC. This sequence encodes CASSQRDFYNEQFF.

The chain has TRBV9 and TRBJ2-1; TRBD1 agrees at 10 bases. This CDR3 spans 17 amino acids. Per the germline V gene, CDR1 is SGDLS and CDR2 is YYNGEE. The trim removed 0 bases at V and 5 bases at J, leaving 8 bases unmatched. The CDR3 loop is CASSVGYGTGEDNEQFF. The CDR3 bases are TGTGCCAGCAGCGTAGGGTACGGGACAGGGGAAGACAATGAGCAGTTCTTC.

The gene calls are TRBV29-1 and TRBJ2-7; TRBD1 aligns across 7 bases. Germline loops: CDR1 SQVTM, CDR2 ANQGSEA. Losses at the gene ends were 3 bases for V and 1 base for J; bases not matched to a gene: 3. CDR3 size: 13 residues. CDR3: CSVDTGASYEQYF. The CDR3 region has the DNA TGCAGCGTTGACACAGGGGCGTCCTACGAGCAGTACTTC.

The chain is built from TRBV3-1 (or the pseudogene TRBV3-2) and TRBJ2-5; D ambiguous. This CDR3 has 13 amino acids. Trimming stripped 1 base from V and 5 bases from J, with 8 bases between. The germline V gene encodes CDR1 LGHDT and CDR2 YNNKEL (reference sequence). CDR3 bases: TGTGCCAGCAGCCAAGGCGTTTGGGAGACCCAGTACTTC. Protein product: CASSQGVWETQYF.

This sequence joins TRBV5-6 and TRBJ1-6; D unclear. V gave up 1 base and J gave up 5 bases, with 10 bases separating them. CDR3 length equals 15 residues. Looked up from germline, CDR1 is SGHDT and CDR2 is YYEEEE. The CDR3 here is CASSLYPRDNSPLHF. In DNA form, the CDR3 reads TGTGCCAGCAGCTTGTATCCGAGGGATAATTCACCCCTCCACTTT. The whole variable domain, filled in from reference TRBV5-6 and TRBJ1-6, reads DAGVTQSPTHLIKTRGQQVTLRCSPKSGHDTVSWYQQALGQGPQFIFQYYEEEERQRGNFPDRFSGHQFPNYSSELNVNALLLGDSALYLCASSLYPRDNSPLHFGNGTRLTVT.

The rearrangement joins TRBV9 to TRBJ2-2; 8 nucleotides line up with TRBD2. This CDR3 is built from 17 residues. Germline V gene data show CDR1 as SGDLS and CDR2 as YYNGEE. V lost 0 bases, J lost 2 bases, and 6 bases stayed unmatched. Here the CDR3 reads CASSVARGGPNTGELFF. The DNA of the CDR3 is TGTGCCAGCAGCGTAGCTCGGGGGGGGCCCAACACCGGGGAGCTGTTTTTT. Together with reference TRBV9 and TRBJ2-2, the CDR3 gives the full variable domain: DSGVTQTPKHLITATGQRVTLRCSPRSGDLSVYWYQQSLDQGLQFLIQYYNGEERAKGNILERFSAQQFPDLHSELNLSSLELGDSALYFCASSVARGGPNTGELFFGEGSRLTVL.

This chain connects TRBV19 to TRBJ2-3; 15 nucleotides match TRBD2. With V trimmed by 5 bases and J by 0 bases, 3 bases remained unmatched. CDR1 is LNHDA, CDR2 SQIVND, per germline (reference sequence). This CDR3 is 17 amino acids long. CDR3 nucleotide sequence: TGTGCCAGTAGTGGGACTAGCGGGGGGCGAAGCACAGATACGCAGTATTTT. Amino acid sequence: CASSGTSGGRSTDTQYF.

The chain joins TRBV6-5 to TRBJ2-7; TRBD2 aligns across 10 bases. Germline V CDR1 and CDR2: MNHEY, SVGAGI. This CDR3 has 14 amino acids. J was trimmed by 0 bases and V by 10 bases; bases with no gene match: 6. Here the CDR3 DNA reads TGTGCCATCGACTGGACTAGCGGCTCCTACGAGCAGTACTTC. This encodes CAIDWTSGSYEQYF.

This clone appeared once. This chain uses TRBV5-1 with TRBJ2-3; no reliable D call. The CDR3 runs to 15 residues. The germline V gene encodes CDR1 SGHRS and CDR2 YFSETQ. Trimming shortened V by 0 bases and J by 2 bases, and 10 bases separated the two germline ends. In nucleotides, the CDR3 is TGCGCCAGCAGCTTGGCCGCGGTAAACACAGATACGCAGTATTTT. This encodes CASSLAAVNTDTQYF.

V usage is TRBV6-4 and J usage is TRBJ2-2; a possible D gene is TRBD2 (5 bases). V shed 8 bases and J shed 0 bases, with 10 bases lying between them. The germline V gene has CDR1 MRHNA and CDR2 SNTAGT. CDR3 length: 14 amino acids. Here the CDR3 DNA reads TGTGCCAGCGGACTGGCCGCGAACACCGGGGAGCTGTTTTTT. It yields the protein CASGLAANTGELFF.

The J gene is TRBJ1-3, the V gene TRBV5-6, with 9 nucleotides matching TRBD1. V lost 0 bases to trimming and J lost 2 bases; unmatched junction nucleotides: 3. Germline CDR1 and CDR2: SGHDT and YYEEEE. The CDR3 loop spans 16 amino acids. CDR3 region: CASSLARDRAGNTIYF. CDR3 bases: TGTGCCAGCAGCTTGGCCAGGGACAGGGCTGGAAACACCATATATTTT.